The clone carrying this T cell receptor (beta chain) has more than one count but fewer than ten. This sample is drawn from a study of blood T cell repertoires in COVID-19. Study-wide background: T cells, B-cell-depleted T cells, or PBMCs provided the cDNA or gDNA that served as material.

In the source study's methods: Counts of nucleated cells, estimated from reference gene primer amplification, were obtained. Generated by immunoSEQ multiplex PCR, the TCRdb table keeps only in-frame clones and is missing some. For V, J and clone size, that table is used; D and trimming come from the DNA. The repertoire holds tens of thousands of clones, with about 86% as singletons. Trimming stripped 4 bases from V and 6 bases from J, with 12 bases between. Germline loops: CDR1 SGHDN, CDR2 FVKESK. The CDR3 is 14 amino acids. The sequence was collected from a woman older than 75 with acute or convalescent COVID-19. The sequenced material came from peripheral blood. This rearrangement joins TRBV14 to TRBJ1-4; D not resolved. The CDR3 is CASSPRQSDEKLFF. CDR3 DNA: TGTGCCAGCAGCCCCAGGCAATCGGATGAAAAACTGTTTTTT.